Each of the 10 T cell receptor beta chains below was sequenced from the same sample in a study of beta chain features in type 1 diabetes. Expressed TCRB transcripts were sequenced after all isolated RNA was converted to cDNA. Repertoires were generated with immunoSEQ multiplex PCR, while TCRdb's copy carries only in-frame clones and drops some. This table holds approximately 400,000 clones, about 16% found once. Sequenced: naive CD4+ T cells from blood. The origin of the receptors is a woman aged 18-30 years in good health.

Details on this clone: Other DNA sequences in the sample encode the same CDR3. The V and J genes are TRBV5-1 and TRBJ2-7; TRBD2 matches at 12 bases. Germline V CDR1 and CDR2: SGHRS, YFSETQ. The CDR3 length is 14 residues. With 4 bases clipped from V and 3 bases from J, the junction kept 2 bases outside the gene matches. The CDR3 bases are TGCGCCAGCAGCCTGACTAGCGGGAGCTACGAGCAGTACTTC. This codes for CASSLTSGSYEQYF.

CDR3 sequence (DNA): TGTGCCAGCAGCCCGGACAGTGACGGCTACACCTTC. Translating gives CASSPDSDGYTF. This chain links TRBV7-9 with TRBJ1-2; TRBD1 might be the D (6 bases). Trimming took off 5 bases at V and 8 bases at J, with 12 bases between the two ends. Germline CDR1 is SEHNR and CDR2 is FQNEAQ (reference sequence). The CDR3 consists of 12 residues. Based on the CDR3 plus reference TRBV7-9 and TRBJ1-2, the full variable domain is DTGVSQNPRHKITKRGQNVTFRCDPISEHNRLYWYRQTLGQGPEFLTYFQNEAQLEKSRLLSDRFSAERPKGSFSTLEIQRTEQGDSAMYLCASSPDSDGYTFGSGTRLTVV.

The chain has TRBV10-3 and TRBJ1-1, with D perhaps matching TRBD1 (6 bases). The CDR3 has 14 residues. V was trimmed by 0 bases and J by 1 base, leaving 6 bases between them. The germline gives CDR1 ENHRY, CDR2 SYGVKD. CDR3: CAISESTGNTEAFF. CDR3 coding DNA: TGTGCCATCAGTGAGTCGACAGGGAACACTGAAGCTTTCTTT.

There are a few counts of this clone. The gene calls are TRBV10-3 and TRBJ2-2, with D hard to call. This CDR3 region has 12 residues. V lost 9 bases to trimming and J lost 5 bases, with 10 bases between them. Germline lookup yields CDR1 ENHRY and CDR2 SYGVKD. The CDR3 spells CAISPRTGELFF. CDR3 DNA: TGTGCCATTAGCCCGAGGACCGGGGAGCTGTTTTTT.

Turning to this clone: Other DNA sequences within the sample encode an identical CDR3. This CDR3 reads CASSGETQYF. For the CDR3, the DNA is TGCGCCAGCTCAGGGGAGACCCAGTACTTC. The gene calls are TRBV5-1 and TRBJ2-5, with D possibly TRBD1 on 5 matching bases. Germline assignment: CDR1 SGHRS and CDR2 YFSETQ. V lost 7 bases to trimming and J lost 5 bases, with 6 bases between them. The CDR3 totals 10 residues.

The rearrangement links TRBV7-2 to TRBJ2-3; tentatively, D is TRBD2 (6 bases). V was shortened by 1 base and J by 8 bases, with 10 bases between the two germline ends. This CDR3 spans 13 amino acids. Germline loops: CDR1 SGHTA, CDR2 FQGNSA. CDR3 protein: CASSLGRETTQYF. CDR3 DNA sequence: TGTGCCAGCAGCTTAGGGAGGGAGACTACGCAGTATTTT.

This clone was counted only a few times. The chain joins TRBV29-1 to TRBJ2-3; D is perhaps TRBD2 (6 bases). Deletions cut 6 bases from V and 0 bases from J, with 25 bases between. The CDR3 covers 18 residues. The germline V gene has CDR1 SQVTM and CDR2 ANQGSEA. The CDR3 coding sequence is TGCAGCGTCCCCTGGTCCCCGGGACTCGACACTAGCACAGATACGCAGTATTTT. Protein: CSVPWSPGLDTSTDTQYF.

This clone was seen only a few times. The chain links TRBV7-9 to TRBJ2-1; 7 bases are a match to TRBD2. CDR1 is SEHNR and CDR2 is FQNEAQ in the germline V gene (reference sequence). With 5 bases clipped from V and 10 bases from J, the junction kept 5 bases outside the gene matches. The CDR3 totals 12 residues. CDR3 amino acids: CASSLQGLEQFF. CDR3 DNA sequence: TGTGCCAGCAGCCTTCAGGGACTAGAGCAGTTCTTC.

The chain has TRBV18 and TRBJ2-1; perhaps TRBD2 as D (5 bases). This CDR3 contains 14 residues. Germline-derived CDR1 and CDR2 are KGHSH and LQKENI. Trimming took 3 bases from V and 8 from J, leaving 14 bases between them. The CDR3 reads CASSPPARVDEQFF. DNA for the CDR3: TGTGCCAGCTCACCCCCCGCGAGGGTCGATGAGCAGTTCTTC.

The J gene is TRBJ2-3, the V gene TRBV11-2, with 10 bases identical to TRBD2. Germline-derived CDR1 and CDR2 are SGHAT and FQNNGV. The CDR3 runs 16 residues. V dropped 1 base and J dropped 4; count of bases not matched to a gene: 5. CDR3 sequence: CASSLGLAGASDTQYF. The CDR3 DNA sequence: TGTGCCAGCAGCTTAGGGCTAGCGGGAGCCTCAGATACGCAGTATTTT.